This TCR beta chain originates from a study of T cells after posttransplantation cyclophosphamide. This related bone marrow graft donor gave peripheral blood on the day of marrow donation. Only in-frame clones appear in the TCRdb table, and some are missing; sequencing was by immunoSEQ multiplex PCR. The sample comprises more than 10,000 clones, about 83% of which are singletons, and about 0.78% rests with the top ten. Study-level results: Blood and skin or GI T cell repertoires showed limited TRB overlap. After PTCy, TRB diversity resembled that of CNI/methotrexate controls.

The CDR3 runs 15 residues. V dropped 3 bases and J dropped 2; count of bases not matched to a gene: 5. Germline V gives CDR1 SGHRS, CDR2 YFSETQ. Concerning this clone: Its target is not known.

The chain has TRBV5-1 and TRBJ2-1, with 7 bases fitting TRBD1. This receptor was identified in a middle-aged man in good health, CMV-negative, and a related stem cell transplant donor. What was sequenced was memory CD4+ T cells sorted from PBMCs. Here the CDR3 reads CASSSEGQPYNEQFF. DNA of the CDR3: TGCGCCAGCAGCTCCGAGGGACAGCCCTACAATGAGCAGTTCTTC.